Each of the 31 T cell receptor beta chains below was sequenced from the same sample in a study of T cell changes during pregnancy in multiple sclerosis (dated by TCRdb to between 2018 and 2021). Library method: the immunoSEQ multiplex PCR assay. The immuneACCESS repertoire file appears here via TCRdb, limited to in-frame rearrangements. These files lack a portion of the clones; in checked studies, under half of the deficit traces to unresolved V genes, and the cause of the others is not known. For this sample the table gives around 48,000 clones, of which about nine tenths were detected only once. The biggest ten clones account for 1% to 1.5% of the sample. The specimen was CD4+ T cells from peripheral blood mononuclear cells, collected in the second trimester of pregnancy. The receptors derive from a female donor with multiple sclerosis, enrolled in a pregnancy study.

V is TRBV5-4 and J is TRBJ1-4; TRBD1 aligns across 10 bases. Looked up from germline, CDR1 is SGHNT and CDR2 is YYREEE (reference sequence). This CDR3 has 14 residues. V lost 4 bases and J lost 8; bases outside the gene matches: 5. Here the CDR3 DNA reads TGTGCCAGCAGCCCCGGGACAGGGGACGAAAAACTGTTTTTT. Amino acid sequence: CASSPGTGDEKLFF.

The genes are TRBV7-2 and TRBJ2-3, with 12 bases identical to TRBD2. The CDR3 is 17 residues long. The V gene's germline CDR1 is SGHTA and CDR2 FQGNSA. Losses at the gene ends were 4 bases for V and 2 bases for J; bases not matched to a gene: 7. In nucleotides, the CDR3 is TGTGCCAGCAGCTCAGGACTAGCGGGGTCTTTCACAGATACGCAGTATTTT. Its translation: CASSSGLAGSFTDTQYF.

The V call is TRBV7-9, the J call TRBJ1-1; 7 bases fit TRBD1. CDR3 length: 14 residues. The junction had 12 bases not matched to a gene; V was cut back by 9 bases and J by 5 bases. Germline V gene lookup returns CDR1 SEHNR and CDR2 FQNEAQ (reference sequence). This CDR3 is CARRPGGLGTEAFF. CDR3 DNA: TGTGCCAGGCGCCCAGGGGGACTGGGGACTGAAGCTTTCTTT.

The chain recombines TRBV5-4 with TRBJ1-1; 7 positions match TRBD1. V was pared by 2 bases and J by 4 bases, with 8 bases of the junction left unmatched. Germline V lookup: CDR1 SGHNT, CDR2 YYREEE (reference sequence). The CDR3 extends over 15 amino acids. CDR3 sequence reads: CASSLSRTGTTEAFF. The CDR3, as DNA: TGTGCCAGCAGCTTATCTCGGACAGGCACCACTGAAGCTTTCTTT.

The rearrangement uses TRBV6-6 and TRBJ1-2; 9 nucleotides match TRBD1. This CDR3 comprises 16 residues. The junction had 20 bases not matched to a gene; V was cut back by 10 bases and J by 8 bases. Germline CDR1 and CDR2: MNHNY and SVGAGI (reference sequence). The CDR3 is CAISGQGAVMGTGYTF. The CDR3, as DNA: TGTGCCATCTCGGGACAGGGTGCGGTTATGGGTACGGGCTACACCTTC.

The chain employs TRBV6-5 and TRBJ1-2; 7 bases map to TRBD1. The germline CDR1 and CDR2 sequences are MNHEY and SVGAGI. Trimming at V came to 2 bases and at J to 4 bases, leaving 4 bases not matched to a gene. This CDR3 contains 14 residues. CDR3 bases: TGTGCCAGCAGTTACGTGGGACAGAGCTATGGCTACACCTTC. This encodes CASSYVGQSYGYTF.

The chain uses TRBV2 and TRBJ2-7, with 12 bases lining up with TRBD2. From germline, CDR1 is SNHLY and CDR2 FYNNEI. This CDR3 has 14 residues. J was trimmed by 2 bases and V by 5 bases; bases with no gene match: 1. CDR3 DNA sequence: TGTGCCAGCAGTAGGACTAGCGGGACCTACGAGCAGTACTTC. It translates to CASSRTSGTYEQYF. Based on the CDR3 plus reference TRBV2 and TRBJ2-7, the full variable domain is EPEVTQTPSHQVTQMGQEVILRCVPISNHLYFYWYRQILGQKVEFLVSFYNNEISEKSEIFDDQFSVERPDGSNFTLKIRSTKLEDSAMYFCASSRTSGTYEQYFGPGTRLTVT.

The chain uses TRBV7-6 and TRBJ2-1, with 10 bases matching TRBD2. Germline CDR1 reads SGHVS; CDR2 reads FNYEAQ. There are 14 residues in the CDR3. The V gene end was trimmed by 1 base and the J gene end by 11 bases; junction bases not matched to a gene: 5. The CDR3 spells CASSLGSGRAKQFF. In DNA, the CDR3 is TGTGCCAGCAGCTTAGGGAGCGGGAGGGCCAAGCAGTTCTTC.

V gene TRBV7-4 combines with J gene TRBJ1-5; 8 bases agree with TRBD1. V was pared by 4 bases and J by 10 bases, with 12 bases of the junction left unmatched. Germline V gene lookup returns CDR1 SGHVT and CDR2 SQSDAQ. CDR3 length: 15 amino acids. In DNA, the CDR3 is TGTGCCAGCAGCTCCGAAGGGACAGGTGGGTATCCCCAGCATTTT. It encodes CASSSEGTGGYPQHF.

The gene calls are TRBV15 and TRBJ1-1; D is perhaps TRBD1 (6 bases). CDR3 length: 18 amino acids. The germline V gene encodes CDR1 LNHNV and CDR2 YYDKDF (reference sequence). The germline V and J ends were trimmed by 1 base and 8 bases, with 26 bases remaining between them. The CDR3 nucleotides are TGTGCCACCAGCAGAGGTGGGGGGGCCTTGAATTGGAGAAGGGAAGCTTTCTTT. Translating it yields CATSRGGGALNWRREAFF.

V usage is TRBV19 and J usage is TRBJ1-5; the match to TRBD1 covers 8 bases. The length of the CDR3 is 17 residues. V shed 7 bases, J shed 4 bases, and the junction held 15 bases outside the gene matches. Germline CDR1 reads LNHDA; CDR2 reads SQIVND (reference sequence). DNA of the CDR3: TGTGCCAGTACCCTCGACAGGGGTGACGGATTAAATCAGCCCCAGCATTTT. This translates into CASTLDRGDGLNQPQHF.

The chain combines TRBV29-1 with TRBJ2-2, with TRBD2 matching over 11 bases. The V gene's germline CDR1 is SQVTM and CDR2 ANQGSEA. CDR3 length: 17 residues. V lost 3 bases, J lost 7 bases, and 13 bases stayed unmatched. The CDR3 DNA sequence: TGCAGCGTTGAGGGGACTAGCGGCCTTGCTAGTGGCGGGGAGCTGTTTTTT. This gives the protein CSVEGTSGLASGGELFF.

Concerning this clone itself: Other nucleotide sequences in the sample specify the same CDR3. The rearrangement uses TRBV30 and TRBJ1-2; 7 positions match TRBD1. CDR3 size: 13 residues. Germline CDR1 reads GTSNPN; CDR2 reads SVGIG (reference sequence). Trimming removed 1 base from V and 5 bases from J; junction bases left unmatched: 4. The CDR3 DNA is TGTGCCTGGAGTGGACAGGGAGGATATGGCTACACCTTC. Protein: CAWSGQGGYGYTF.

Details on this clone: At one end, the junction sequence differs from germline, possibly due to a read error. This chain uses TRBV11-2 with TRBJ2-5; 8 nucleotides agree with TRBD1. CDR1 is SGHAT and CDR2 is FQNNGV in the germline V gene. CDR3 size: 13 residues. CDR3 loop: CVSSLGDRETQYF. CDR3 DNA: TGTGTCAGCAGCTTAGGGGACAGGGAGACCCAGTACTTC. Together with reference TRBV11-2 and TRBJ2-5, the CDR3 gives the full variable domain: EAGVAQSPRYKIIEKRQSVAFWCNPISGHATLYWYQQILGQGPKLLIQFQNNGVVDDSQLPKDRFSAERLKGVDSTLKIQPAKLEDSAVYLCVSSLGDRETQYFGPGTRLLVL.

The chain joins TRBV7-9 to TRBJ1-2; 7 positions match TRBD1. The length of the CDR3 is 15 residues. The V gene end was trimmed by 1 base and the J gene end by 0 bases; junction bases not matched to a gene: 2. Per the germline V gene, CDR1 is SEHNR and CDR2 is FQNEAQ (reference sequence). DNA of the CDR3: TGTGCCAGCAGCTTAGAACAGGGGCCTAACTATGGCTACACCTTC. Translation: CASSLEQGPNYGYTF.

The CDR3 DNA is TGCGCCAGCAGCTTGGACCCTCGCGGGACGAACACCGGGGAGCTGTTTTTT. Amino acids: CASSLDPRGTNTGELFF. This chain uses TRBV5-1 with TRBJ2-2, with a weak D call TRBD2 (6 bases). The germline CDR1 and CDR2 sequences are SGHRS and YFSETQ. The CDR3 is made up of 17 amino acids. Between the trimmed V and J ends, which lost 0 bases and 0 bases, there was a span of 12 bases.

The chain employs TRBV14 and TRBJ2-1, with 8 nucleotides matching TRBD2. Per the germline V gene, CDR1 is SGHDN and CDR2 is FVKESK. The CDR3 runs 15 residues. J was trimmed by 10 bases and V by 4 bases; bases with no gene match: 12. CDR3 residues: CASSPRTSRAPEQFF. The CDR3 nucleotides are TGTGCCAGCAGCCCTCGGACTAGCAGAGCTCCAGAGCAGTTCTTC. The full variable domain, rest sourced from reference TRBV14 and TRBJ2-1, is EAGVTQFPSHSVIEKGQTVTLRCDPISGHDNLYWYRRVMGKEIKFLLHFVKESKQDESGMPNNRFLAERTGGTYSTLKVQPAELEDSGVYFCASSPRTSRAPEQFFGPGTRLTVL.

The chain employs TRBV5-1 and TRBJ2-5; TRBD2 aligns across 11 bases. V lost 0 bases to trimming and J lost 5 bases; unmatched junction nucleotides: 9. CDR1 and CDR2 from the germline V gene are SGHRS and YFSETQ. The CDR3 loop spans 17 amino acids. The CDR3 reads CASSLEIAGGPEETQYF. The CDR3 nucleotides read TGCGCCAGCAGCTTGGAGATAGCGGGAGGGCCGGAGGAGACCCAGTACTTC. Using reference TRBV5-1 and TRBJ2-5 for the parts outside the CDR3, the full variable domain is KAGVTQTPRYLIKTRGQQVTLSCSPISGHRSVSWYQQTPGQGLQFLFEYFSETQRNKGNFPGRFSGRQFSNSRSEMNVSTLELGDSALYLCASSLEIAGGPEETQYFGPGTRLLVL.

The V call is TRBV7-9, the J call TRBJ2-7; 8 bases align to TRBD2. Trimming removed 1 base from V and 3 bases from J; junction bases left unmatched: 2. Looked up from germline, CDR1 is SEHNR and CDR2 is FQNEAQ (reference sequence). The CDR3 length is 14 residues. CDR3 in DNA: TGTGCCAGCAGCTTAGTGAGCGGGGGCTACGAGCAGTACTTC. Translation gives CASSLVSGGYEQYF.

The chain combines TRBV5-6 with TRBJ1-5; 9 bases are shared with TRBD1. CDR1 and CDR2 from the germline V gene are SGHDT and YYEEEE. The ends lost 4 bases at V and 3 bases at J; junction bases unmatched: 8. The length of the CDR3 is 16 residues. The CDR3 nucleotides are TGTGCCAGCAGCGGGGGACAGGGAAGCCTCAATCAGCCCCAGCATTTT. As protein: CASSGGQGSLNQPQHF.

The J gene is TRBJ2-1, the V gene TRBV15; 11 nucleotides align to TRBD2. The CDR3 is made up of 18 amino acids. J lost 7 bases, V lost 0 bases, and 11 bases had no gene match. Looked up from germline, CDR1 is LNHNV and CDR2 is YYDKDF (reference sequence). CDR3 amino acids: CATSRERTSGPSGNEQFF. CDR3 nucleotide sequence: TGTGCCACCAGCAGAGAGCGGACTAGCGGGCCCTCAGGGAATGAGCAGTTCTTC.

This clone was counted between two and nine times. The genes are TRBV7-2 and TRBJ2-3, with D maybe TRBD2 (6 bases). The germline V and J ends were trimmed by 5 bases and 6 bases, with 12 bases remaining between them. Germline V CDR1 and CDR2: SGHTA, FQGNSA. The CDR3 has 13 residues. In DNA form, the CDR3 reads TGTGCCAGCAGCCCTCGGAGCGGGGATACGCAGTATTTT. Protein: CASSPRSGDTQYF.

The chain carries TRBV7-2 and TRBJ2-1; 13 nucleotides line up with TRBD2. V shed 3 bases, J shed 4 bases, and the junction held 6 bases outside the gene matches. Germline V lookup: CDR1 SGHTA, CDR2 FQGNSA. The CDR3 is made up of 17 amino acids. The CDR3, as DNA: TGTGCCAGCAGCTTTTCCCTGGGACTAGCGGGGTACAATGAGCAGTTCTTC. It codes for CASSFSLGLAGYNEQFF.

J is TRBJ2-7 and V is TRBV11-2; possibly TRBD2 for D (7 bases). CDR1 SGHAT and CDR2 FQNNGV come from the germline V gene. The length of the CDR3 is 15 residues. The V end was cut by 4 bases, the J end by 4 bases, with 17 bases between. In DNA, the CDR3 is TGTGCCAGCAGCTCCCCTGGGAGGGGGGGATACGAGCAGTACTTC. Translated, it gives CASSSPGRGGYEQYF.

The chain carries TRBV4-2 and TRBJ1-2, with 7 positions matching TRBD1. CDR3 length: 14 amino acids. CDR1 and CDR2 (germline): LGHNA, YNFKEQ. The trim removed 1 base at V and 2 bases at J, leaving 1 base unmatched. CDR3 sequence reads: CASSQAGQNYGYTF. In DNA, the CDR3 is TGTGCCAGCAGCCAAGCGGGACAGAACTATGGCTACACCTTC.

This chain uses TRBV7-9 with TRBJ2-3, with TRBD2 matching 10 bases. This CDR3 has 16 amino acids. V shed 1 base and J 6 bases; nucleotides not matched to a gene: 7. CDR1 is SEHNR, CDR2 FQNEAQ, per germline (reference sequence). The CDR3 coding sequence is TGTGCCAGCAGCTTAGGGTCTAGCGGGAGCTCCGATACGCAGTATTTT. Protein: CASSLGSSGSSDTQYF.

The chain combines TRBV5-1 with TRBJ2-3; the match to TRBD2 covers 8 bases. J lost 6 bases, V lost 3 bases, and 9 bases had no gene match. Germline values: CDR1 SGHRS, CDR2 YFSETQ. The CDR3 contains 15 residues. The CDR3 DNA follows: TGCGCCAGCAGCTCAGCGGGAGAGGTATTGGATACGCAGTATTTT. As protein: CASSSAGEVLDTQYF.

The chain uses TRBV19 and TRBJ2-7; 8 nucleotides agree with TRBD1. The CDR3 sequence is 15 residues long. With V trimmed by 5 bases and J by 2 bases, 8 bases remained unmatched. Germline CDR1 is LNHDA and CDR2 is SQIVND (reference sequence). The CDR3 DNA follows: TGTGCCAGTAGTTCCCGGACAGGGAGAACCTACGAGCAGTACTTC. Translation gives CASSSRTGRTYEQYF.

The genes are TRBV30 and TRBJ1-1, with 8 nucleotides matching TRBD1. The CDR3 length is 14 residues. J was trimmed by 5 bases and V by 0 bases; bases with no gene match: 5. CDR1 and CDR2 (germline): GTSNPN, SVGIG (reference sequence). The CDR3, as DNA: TGTGCCTGGAGTGTACAGGGGGGCGGGACTGAAGCTTTCTTT. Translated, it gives CAWSVQGGGTEAFF.

The CDR3 is CASSFPTRTRETQYF. In DNA, the CDR3 is TGTGCCAGCAGTTTCCCGACACGTACCAGGGAGACCCAGTACTTC. The V gene is TRBV28, the J gene TRBJ2-5; unclear D gene. Trimming left V 3 bases short and J 5 bases short, with 16 bases between. Germline assignment: CDR1 MDHEN and CDR2 SYDVKM. This CDR3 is built from 15 residues.

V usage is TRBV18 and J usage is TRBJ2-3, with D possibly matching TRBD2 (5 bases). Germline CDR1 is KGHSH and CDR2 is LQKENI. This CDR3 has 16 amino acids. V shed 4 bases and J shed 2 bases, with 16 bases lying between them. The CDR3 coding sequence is TGTGCCAGCTCACAGACCTGGAGCGGAGCCACAGATACGCAGTATTTT. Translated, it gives CASSQTWSGATDTQYF.